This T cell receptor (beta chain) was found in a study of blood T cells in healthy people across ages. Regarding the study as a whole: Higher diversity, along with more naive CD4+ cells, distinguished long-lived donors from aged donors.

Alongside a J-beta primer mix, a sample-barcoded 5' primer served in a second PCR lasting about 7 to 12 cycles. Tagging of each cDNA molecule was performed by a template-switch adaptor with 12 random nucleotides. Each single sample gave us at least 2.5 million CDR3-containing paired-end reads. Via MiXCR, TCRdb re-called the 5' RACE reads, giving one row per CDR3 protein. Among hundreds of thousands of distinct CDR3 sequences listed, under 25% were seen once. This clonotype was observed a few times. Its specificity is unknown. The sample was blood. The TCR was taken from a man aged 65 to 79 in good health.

CDR3 residues: CASSPGQRNQPQHF. The CDR3 bases are TGTGCCAGCAGCCCGGGACAGCGTAATCAGCCCCAGCATTTT. The chain couples TRBV7-2 to TRBJ1-5; 7 bases are shared with TRBD1. From germline, CDR1 is SGHTA and CDR2 FQGNSA. The length of the CDR3 is 14 residues. The J segment lost 4 bases and the V segment lost 5 bases, leaving 5 bases of the junction unmatched.